These 16 T cell receptor beta chains originate from one sample sequenced in a study of T cell responses to AZD1222 COVID-19 vaccine. Generated by immunoSEQ multiplex PCR, the TCRdb table keeps only in-frame clones and is missing some. The sample has 150,000 or so clones; approximately 86% are singletons. The sequencing here drew on peripheral blood, taken after recovery from COVID-19. These receptors all come from an adult who had recovered from COVID-19.

The chain has TRBV7-2 and TRBJ1-1, with D hard to call. The ends were cut back, 3 bases at V and 7 bases at J, with 15 bases in the middle. This CDR3 is built from 14 residues. Germline V lookup: CDR1 SGHTA, CDR2 FQGNSA. CDR3 bases: TGTGCCAGCAGCTTCTTGAGTGCGCTACGTGAAGCTTTCTTT. It encodes CASSFLSALREAFF.

The chain joins TRBV5-1 to TRBJ1-5; no clear D gene. Germline CDR1 and CDR2: SGHRS and YFSETQ. The V gene lost 5 bases and the J gene lost 4 bases, with 10 bases spanning the gap. The CDR3 spans 13 residues. Written as DNA, the CDR3 is TGCGCCAGCAGATCCGCCGTTAATCAGCCCCAGCATTTT. Translating it yields CASRSAVNQPQHF.

CDR3 bases: TGTGCCAGCAGTTATCTCGGACCGTACTATGGCTACACCTTC. Encoded protein: CASSYLGPYYGYTF. The rearrangement uses TRBV6-2 or TRBV6-3 and TRBJ1-2, with unresolved D. The length of the CDR3 is 14 residues. Trimming removed 3 bases from V and 3 bases from J, with 11 bases in between. Germline lookup yields CDR1 MNHEY and CDR2 SVGEGT.

This clone was counted a single time. The J gene is TRBJ2-2, the V gene TRBV18; 7 bases agree with TRBD1. Germline CDR1 is KGHSH and CDR2 is LQKENI. J lost 3 bases, V lost 6 bases, and 4 bases had no gene match. This CDR3 region has 14 residues. Here the CDR3 DNA reads TGTGCCAGCTCGTCGGACAGGTACACCGGGGAGCTGTTTTTT. This translates into CASSSDRYTGELFF.

The CDR3 DNA follows: TGTGCCAGCACTCTAGGGGGGACAGGGACTAGAAGGCAGTTCTTC. Translated: CASTLGGTGTRRQFF. This chain joins TRBV6-5 and TRBJ2-1, with D tentatively TRBD1 (9 bases). The CDR3 loop spans 15 amino acids. Per the germline V gene, CDR1 is MNHEY and CDR2 is SVGAGI. The V end lost 7 bases, the J end lost 12 bases, and 25 bases lay between the germline ends.

V usage is TRBV6-6 and J usage is TRBJ1-3; weak D call: TRBD1 (6 bases). The CDR3 extends over 16 amino acids. Germline values: CDR1 MNHNY, CDR2 SVGAGI (reference sequence). V dropped 6 bases and J dropped 4 bases, with 19 bases sitting between them. CDR3 sequence reads: CASSGGYGGAGNTIYF. The CDR3 DNA sequence: TGTGCCAGCAGCGGGGGGTATGGGGGCGCCGGAAACACCATATATTTT.

This clone was seen a few times. The rearrangement links TRBV20-1 to TRBJ1-2; 7 bases are shared with TRBD1. This CDR3 spans 13 amino acids. The trim removed 3 bases at V and 4 bases at J, leaving 5 bases unmatched. CDR1 is DFQATT, CDR2 SNEGSKA, per germline (reference sequence). The CDR3 nucleotides are TGCAGTGCTAGTTCTACAGGGGTCTATGGCTACACCTTC. Its translation: CSASSTGVYGYTF.

There are a few counts of this clone. The chain couples TRBV9 to TRBJ2-5; TRBD1 matches at 9 bases. CDR1 is SGDLS and CDR2 is YYNGEE in the germline V gene. V lost 3 bases, J lost 5 bases, and 11 bases stayed unmatched. The CDR3 contains 16 residues. The CDR3: CASSESGTGLSETQYF. The CDR3 DNA follows: TGTGCCAGCAGCGAATCCGGGACAGGGTTATCGGAGACCCAGTACTTC.

The chain links TRBV3-1 (or the pseudogene TRBV3-2) to TRBJ1-1; 8 bases align to TRBD1. The CDR3 totals 15 residues. Germline-derived CDR1 and CDR2 are LGHDT and YNNKEL (reference sequence). J gave up 1 base and V 4 bases, and 5 bases lay outside the gene matches. The CDR3 DNA reads TGTGCCAGCAGCCCCGGACAGGGCTGGAACACTGAAGCTTTCTTT. It translates to CASSPGQGWNTEAFF.

V is TRBV21-1 and J is TRBJ1-2. TRBV21-1 is given as a pseudogene. This CDR3 is 18 amino acids long. CDR3 protein: CASSNVAGFAQKHYGYTF. The CDR3, as DNA: TGTGCCAGCAGCAACGTAGCGGGTTTTGCACAGAAACACTATGGCTACACCTTC.

J is TRBJ2-7 and V is TRBV7-9, with D uncertain. The CDR3 has 12 residues. V lost 3 bases and J 5 bases, leaving 8 bases between the germline ends. From germline, CDR1 is SEHNR and CDR2 FQNEAQ (reference sequence). CDR3 nucleotide sequence: TGTGCCAGCAGCTTGTATGGGGACGAGCAGTACTTC. It specifies CASSLYGDEQYF. The variable domain in full, completed from reference TRBV7-9 and TRBJ2-7, reads DTGVSQNPRHKITKRGQNVTFRCDPISEHNRLYWYRQTLGQGPEFLTYFQNEAQLEKSRLLSDRFSAERPKGSFSTLEIQRTEQGDSAMYLCASSLYGDEQYFGPGTRLTVT.

V gene TRBV5-4 combines with J gene TRBJ2-1; D uncertain. V was cut by 4 bases and J by 0 bases, with 11 bases left in between. This CDR3 has 15 amino acids. The germline V gene encodes CDR1 SGHNT and CDR2 YYREEE (reference sequence). The CDR3 loop is CASSPTPYSYNEQFF. In DNA, the CDR3 is TGTGCCAGCAGCCCGACCCCGTACTCCTACAATGAGCAGTTCTTC.

The rearrangement uses TRBV5-1 and TRBJ2-1; D is undetermined. Germline CDR1 is SGHRS and CDR2 is YFSETQ. With 0 bases removed from V and 4 bases from J, the gap between germline ends came to 17 bases. The CDR3 extends over 17 amino acids. In DNA form, the CDR3 reads TGCGCCAGCAGCTTGGTAGGTGCTGGGAATTCATACAATGAGCAGTTCTTC. Translating gives CASSLVGAGNSYNEQFF.

The V gene is TRBV18, the J gene TRBJ1-2; D may be TRBD1 (5 bases). The CDR3 is 14 amino acids. Between the trimmed V and J ends, which lost 0 bases and 6 bases, there was a span of 11 bases. From germline, CDR1 is KGHSH and CDR2 LQKENI. The DNA for the CDR3 is TGTGCCAGCTCACCACCCTTAGGGGAAGATGGCTACACCTTC. Translation gives CASSPPLGEDGYTF.

V usage is TRBV7-3 and J usage is TRBJ1-2, with 8 positions matching TRBD1. CDR1 and CDR2 (germline): SGHTA, FQGTGA. V lost 4 bases, J lost 4 bases, and 8 bases stayed unmatched. This CDR3 is 15 amino acids long. CDR3 in DNA: TGTGCCAGCAGCTCCACAGGGGGAGTTCGCTATGGCTACACCTTC. This encodes CASSSTGGVRYGYTF. Filled out from reference TRBV7-3 and TRBJ1-2, the complete variable domain reads GAGVSQTPSNKVTEKGKYVELRCDPISGHTALYWYRQSLGQGPEFLIYFQGTGAADDSGLPNDRFFAVRPEGSVSTLKIQRTERGDSAVYLCASSSTGGVRYGYTFGSGTRLTVV.

This clone appeared a single time. This chain connects TRBV4-1 to TRBJ2-2; tentatively, D is TRBD2 (6 bases). The V gene's germline CDR1 is MGHRA and CDR2 YSYEKL. V was cut by 6 bases and J by 4 bases, with 15 bases left in between. The CDR3 consists of 15 residues. For the CDR3, the DNA is TGCGCCAGCAGTTATCGGGACTTACCCACCGGGGAGCTGTTTTTT. It specifies CASSYRDLPTGELFF.